Listed below are T cell receptor beta chains from one sample, sequenced in a study of metastatic and nonmetastatic thyroid tumors. MiXCR was used by TCRdb to re-call the PCR reads. This sample has 40,000 to 45,000 clones; about 3.2% occur once, and the top ten carry roughly 9.1%. The sample was blood. All receptors come from a female donor with papillary thyroid cancer or a benign thyroid nodule (not recorded which). Some clones in this sample may be carry-over from other donors' samples. CDR3s include the opening cysteine and the closing phenylalanine or tryptophan. D genes are given only for firm matches. Not every row has a clone size; where given, it reads once, few, many or a size class.

j_gene,v_gene,abundance,d_gene,CDR3aa,CDR3nt
TRBJ2-2,TRBV30,many,.,CAWSVRGGVHTGELFF,TGTGCCTGGAGTGTACGCGGAGGGGTACACACCGGGGAGCTGTTTTTT
TRBJ1-1,TRBV5-1,many,.,CASSQTAGVTGTEAFF,TGCGCCAGCAGCCAAACCGCCGGGGTAACGGGCACTGAAGCTTTCTTT
TRBJ1-5,TRBV6-1,.,TRBD1,CASTGQGLFSNQPQHF,TGTGCCTCAACAGGACAGGGGTTGTTTAGCAATCAGCCCCAGCATTTT
TRBJ2-5,TRBV20-1,.,.,CSARARPGGEIQYF,TGCAGTGCTAGAGCCAGACCAGGTGGCGAGATCCAGTACTTC
TRBJ1-6,TRBV7-9,.,TRBD1,CASSSRDRGGSPPHF,TGTGCCAGCAGTTCCCGGGACAGGGGAGGGTCACCCCCCCACTTT
TRBJ1-3,TRBV12-3/TRBV12-4,many,TRBD1,CASSSPRTGFKNTIYF,TGTGCCAGCAGTTCCCCCCGGACAGGTTTTAAAAACACCATATATTTT
TRBJ2-1,TRBV19,many,TRBD1,CASSRDRGFYNEQFF,TGTGCCAGTAGTCGCGACAGGGGGTTCTACAATGAGCAGTTCTTC
TRBJ2-7,TRBV7-8,few,.,CASNSRDGPSEQYF,TGTGCCAGCAACTCACGGGACGGACCTTCCGAGCAGTACTTC
TRBJ1-5,TRBV28,.,TRBD1,CASSPTGDSPAQHF,TGTGCCAGTAGTCCAACAGGGGACTCTCCAGCCCAGCATTTT
TRBJ1-1,TRBV6-1,few,TRBD1,CASSYQGAGTEAFF,TGTGCCAGCAGCTACCAGGGGGCGGGGACTGAAGCTTTCTTT
TRBJ1-4,TRBV30,.,.,CARSVQAELFF,TGTGCCCGGAGTGTACAGGCAGAACTGTTTTTT
TRBJ2-1,TRBV24-1,many,TRBD2,CATAGTSSYNEQFF,TGTGCCACAGCCGGGACTAGCTCCTACAATGAGCAGTTCTTC
TRBJ2-2,TRBV28,few,.,CASSPPGQNTGELFF,TGTGCCAGCAGTCCCCCGGGACAGAACACCGGGGAGCTGTTTTTT
TRBJ2-1,TRBV11-3,many,TRBD2,CASSLVSSGYDEQFF,TGTGCCAGCAGCTTAGTTTCTAGCGGGTATGATGAGCAGTTCTTC
TRBJ2-3,TRBV6-1,few,.,CASSVQGPDTQYF,TGTGCCAGCAGTGTACAGGGTCCAGATACGCAGTATTTT
TRBJ2-3,TRBV10-1,few,.,CASSESAGSTDTQYF,TGCGCCAGCAGTGAGTCTGCAGGGTCCACAGATACGCAGTATTTT
TRBJ2-7,TRBV5-1,many,.,CASSLGGGEAYEQYF,TGCGCCAGCAGCTTGGGAGGGGGGGAAGCCTACGAGCAGTACTTC
TRBJ2-1,TRBV4-1,medium-sized,TRBD2,CASSQAVSGRNEQFF,TGCGCCAGCAGCCAAGCTGTTAGCGGGAGGAATGAGCAGTTCTTC
TRBJ2-2,TRBV6-2/TRBV6-3,.,.,CASSYSYRTGELFF,TGTGCCAGCAGTTACTCCTACCGCACCGGGGAGCTGTTTTTT
TRBJ1-2,TRBV7-8,many,.,CASSLGWDTYGYTF,TGTGCCAGCAGCTTAGGTTGGGACACCTATGGCTACACCTTC
TRBJ2-6,TRBV6-2/TRBV6-3,.,.,CASSGQNSGANVLTF,TGTGCCAGCAGTGGACAAAACTCTGGGGCCAACGTCCTGACTTTC
TRBJ2-1,TRBV12-3/TRBV12-4,few,TRBD2,CASTFSGRGYNEQFF,TGTGCCAGCACCTTTAGCGGGAGGGGCTACAATGAGCAGTTCTTC
TRBJ1-1,TRBV12-3/TRBV12-4,.,.,CASSLLRATEAFF,TGTGCCAGCAGTTTGTTAAGGGCCACTGAAGCTTTCTTT
TRBJ2-1,TRBV5-1,many,TRBD2,CASSLELAGGSEQFF,TGCGCCAGCAGCTTGGAACTAGCGGGAGGCAGTGAGCAGTTCTTC
TRBJ2-6,TRBV15,many,.,CATSRASSGANVLTF,TGTGCCACCAGCAGAGCCAGCTCTGGGGCCAACGTCCTGACTTTC
TRBJ2-7,TRBV19,many,.,CASTLGETAGEQYF,TGTGCCAGTACCCTGGGAGAGACCGCCGGGGAGCAGTACTTC
TRBJ1-5,TRBV28,.,.,CASSRTASNQPQHF,TGTGCCAGCAGCCGTACAGCTAGCAATCAGCCCCAGCATTTT
TRBJ2-6,TRBV6-1,.,.,CASSESEGANVLTF,TGTGCCAGCAGTGAATCGGAGGGGGCCAACGTCCTGACTTTC
TRBJ2-7,TRBV15,many,.,CATSRDTITYEQYF,TGTGCCACCAGCAGAGATACGATAACCTACGAGCAGTACTTC
TRBJ1-2,TRBV6-5,few,.,CASSYQNRGYTF,TGTGCCAGCAGTTACCAGAATCGTGGCTACACCTTC
TRBJ2-7,TRBV20-1,medium-sized,TRBD2,CSARDPSAGGTYEQYF,TGCAGTGCTAGAGATCCGAGCGCGGGAGGAACCTACGAGCAGTACTTC
TRBJ2-7,TRBV9,few,.,CASSVRREQYF,TGTGCCAGCAGCGTCAGGCGCGAGCAGTACTTC
TRBJ2-1,TRBV7-6,few,TRBD2,CASSLAGGDNEQFF,TGTGCCAGCAGCTTGGCGGGAGGCGACAATGAGCAGTTCTTC
TRBJ1-1,TRBV20-1,few,.,CSVNGEKDTEAFF,TGCAGTGTAAATGGGGAAAAAGACACTGAAGCTTTCTTT
TRBJ2-1,TRBV4-1,.,TRBD2,CASSRGSSGRYNEQFF,TGCGCCAGCAGCCGGGGATCTAGCGGCAGATACAATGAGCAGTTCTTC
TRBJ1-4,TRBV11-2,few,.,CASSLDRVEKLFF,TGTGCCAGCAGCTTAGATAGGGTTGAAAAACTGTTTTTT
TRBJ2-3,TRBV6-1,few,.,CASPRRGTRSTDTQYF,TGTGCCAGCCCCAGAAGGGGGACGAGAAGCACAGATACGCAGTATTTT
TRBJ1-3,TRBV28,many,.,CASTKLTGNTIYF,TGTGCCAGCACCAAATTAACCGGAAACACCATATATTTT
TRBJ2-7,TRBV20-1,.,.,CSARLGGAKSYEQYF,TGCAGTGCTAGACTAGGGGGGGCAAAATCCTACGAGCAGTACTTC
TRBJ2-3,TRBV24-1,many,TRBD2,CATSDPGRAGADTQYF,TGTGCCACCAGTGACCCTGGCAGGGCGGGGGCAGATACGCAGTATTTT
TRBJ1-1,TRBV11-3,.,.,CASSLGRANTEAFF,TGTGCCAGCAGCTTAGGCAGAGCAAACACTGAAGCTTTCTTT
TRBJ1-2,TRBV20-1,many,.,CSARDRYTGDSYGYTF,TGCAGTGCTAGAGATCGCTATACAGGAGATTCTTATGGCTACACCTTC
TRBJ1-6,TRBV20-1,.,.,CSALDGRLHRSPLHF,TGCAGTGCGCTGGACGGCCGGCTTCACCGTTCACCCCTCCACTTT
TRBJ2-1,TRBV5-1,.,TRBD2,CASSRKLADYDNEQFF,TGCGCCAGCAGCCGAAAACTAGCGGACTACGACAATGAGCAGTTCTTC
TRBJ2-2,TRBV20-1,few,.,CSARDMMGTGELFF,TGCAGTGCTAGAGATATGATGGGGACCGGGGAGCTGTTTTTT
TRBJ2-1,TRBV12-5,many,.,CASGPQLQAAYNEQFF,TGTGCTAGTGGTCCCCAACTACAAGCTGCCTACAATGAGCAGTTCTTC